One and the same sample provided the 5 T cell receptor beta chains below, sequenced in a study of shared clonotypes between healthy human individuals. Assay: immunoSEQ multiplex PCR; the TCRdb copy retains only in-frame clones and omits some. The sample has about 2.3 million clones, under 95% seen once. Material: naive CD4+ T cells from PBMCs. The subset denotes: CD45RA+ positively selected. These receptors originate from a man aged 18 to 29 in good health. Some clones in this sample may be carry-over from other donors' samples.

The chain's CDR3 is CASSIDPPGLNTEAFF. CDR3 coding DNA: TGTGCCAGTAGTATAGATCCCCCGGGATTGAACACTGAAGCTTTCTTT. The V gene is TRBV19, the J gene TRBJ1-1; D gene unclear. With 0 bases removed from V and 0 bases from J, the gap between germline ends came to 11 bases. The CDR3 loop spans 16 amino acids. Germline V gene lookup returns CDR1 LNHDA and CDR2 SQIVND (reference sequence).

The rearrangement uses TRBV21-1 and TRBJ2-1; the table names TRBD2, a call not compared with the DNA. TRBV21-1 is a pseudogene segment. The CDR3 consists of 16 residues. CDR3 in DNA: TGTGCCAGCAGAGGACTGAGGATTAGCTCCTACAATGAGCAGTTCTTC. Translation: CASRGLRISSYNEQFF.

This chain joins TRBV11-2 and TRBJ2-2, with D possibly TRBD2 on 6 matching bases. The germline CDR1 and CDR2 sequences are SGHAT and FQNNGV. This CDR3 spans 14 amino acids. V lost 5 bases and J 1 base, leaving 8 bases between the germline ends. CDR3 protein: CASSARENTGELFF. The CDR3 coding sequence is TGTGCCAGCAGCGCGCGGGAGAACACCGGGGAGCTGTTTTTT.

V and J are TRBV27 and TRBJ1-5; maybe TRBD1 (6 bases). The germline V and J ends were trimmed by 3 bases and 0 bases, with 15 bases remaining between them. Germline-derived CDR1 and CDR2 are MNHEY and SMNVEV (reference sequence). The CDR3 consists of 17 residues. CDR3 coding DNA: TGTGCCAGCAGTTTGTATTGGACAGCAAATAGCAATCAGCCCCAGCATTTT. This codes for CASSLYWTANSNQPQHF.

The genes are TRBV7-8 and TRBJ1-4; 8 bases match TRBD1. CDR1 is SGHVS and CDR2 is FQNEAQ in the germline V gene. The V gene end was trimmed by 6 bases and the J gene end by 2 bases; junction bases not matched to a gene: 11. CDR3 length equals 17 residues. This CDR3 is CASRGRQGSGTNEKLFF. The CDR3 nucleotides are TGTGCCAGCAGGGGGAGACAGGGGAGTGGGACTAATGAAAAACTGTTTTTT. Full variable domain (missing parts from reference TRBV7-8 and TRBJ1-4): GAGVSQSPRYKVAKRGQDVALRCDPISGHVSLFWYQQALGQGPEFLTYFQNEAQLDKSGLPSDRFFAERPEGSVSTLKIQRTQQEDSAVYLCASRGRQGSGTNEKLFFGSGTQLSVL.